A single sample gave rise to the 8 T cell receptor beta chains below, sequenced in a study of T-cell memory formation after mild COVID-19. TCRdb recomputed calls from the 5' RACE reads with MiXCR, one row per CDR3 protein. The table lists roughly 250,000 distinct CDR3 sequences, roughly 17% of them singletons, with roughly a fifth in the top ten. Specimen: PBMCs or a T cell subset sorted from them (not recorded which). Source of these receptors: a man aged 18-30 years who had mild COVID-19 (a few samples of this study predate the infection). Cell type and time point are not known.

DNA for the CDR3: TGTGCCATCAGTGAAGCGGGTTCCGAGGATGAGCAGTTCTTC. This encodes CAISEAGSEDEQFF. The genes are TRBV10-3 and TRBJ2-1, with a possible D match to TRBD2 (6 bases). Trimming took off 3 bases at V and 8 bases at J, with 14 bases between the two ends. CDR3 length: 14 residues. Germline CDR1 is ENHRY and CDR2 is SYGVKD.

The chain couples TRBV7-6 to TRBJ1-1, with 7 bases that match TRBD1. Trimming removed 1 base from V and 0 bases from J; junction bases left unmatched: 5. The germline V gene has CDR1 SGHVS and CDR2 FNYEAQ. The CDR3 totals 16 residues. For the CDR3, the DNA is TGTGCCAGCAGCTTAGAACAGGGGAGGGTGAACACTGAAGCTTTCTTT. Translated, it gives CASSLEQGRVNTEAFF.

The J gene is TRBJ2-3, the V gene TRBV18, with TRBD1 matching over 8 bases. Germline CDR1 is KGHSH and CDR2 is LQKENI. V gave up 5 bases and J gave up 4 bases; unmatched junction bases: 5. The CDR3 is 14 residues long. The CDR3 region is CASSTTGDADTQYF. The DNA of the CDR3 is TGTGCCAGCTCAACGACAGGGGACGCAGATACGCAGTATTTT.

This clonotype was counted only a few times. The gene calls are TRBV7-8 and TRBJ2-7; TRBD2 might be the D (7 bases). CDR3 length equals 15 residues. The V end was cut by 3 bases, the J end by 2 bases, with 14 bases between. Germline loops: CDR1 SGHVS, CDR2 FQNEAQ. Here the CDR3 DNA reads TGTGCCAGCAGCTTGTCGGGGGGCCTCCCCTACGAGCAGTACTTC. It yields the protein CASSLSGGLPYEQYF.

This clonotype has a handful of counts. The rearrangement joins TRBV2 to TRBJ1-6; no clear D. V lost 6 bases to trimming and J lost 5 bases, with 14 bases between them. CDR1 and CDR2 from the germline V gene are SNHLY and FYNNEI. The CDR3 extends over 15 amino acids. CDR3 DNA: TGTGCCAGCAGGAGGACGCTGGCGGATAATTCACCCCTCCACTTT. Translating gives CASRRTLADNSPLHF.

This sequence joins TRBV3-2 and TRBJ2-2. TRBV3-2 is termed a pseudogene. This CDR3 spans 13 amino acids. CDR3 residues: CASSLSTSGELFF. The CDR3 bases are TGTGCCAGCAGCCTGTCTACGAGCGGGGAGCTGTTTTTT.

The sample holds a few counts of this clonotype. The V call is TRBV7-9, the J call TRBJ2-2; D gene ambiguous. Trimming pared 2 bases from V and 3 bases from J, leaving 7 bases between. Germline CDR1 and CDR2: SEHNR and FQNEAQ (reference sequence). This CDR3 has 14 residues. CDR3 coding DNA: TGTGCCAGCAGCTTATTTACAGACACCGGGGAGCTGTTTTTT. Translation gives CASSLFTDTGELFF.

The sample holds a few counts of this clonotype. This chain links TRBV4-1 with TRBJ1-2; 7 positions agree with TRBD1. Germline values: CDR1 MGHRA, CDR2 YSYEKL. V lost 3 bases to trimming and J lost 4 bases; unmatched junction nucleotides: 11. The length of the CDR3 is 16 residues. The CDR3 DNA follows: TGCGCCAGCAGCCAGAGGGGGCCAGGGGATTTCTATGGCTACACCTTC. Protein product: CASSQRGPGDFYGYTF.